Following are 30 T cell receptor beta chains from one sample sequenced in a study of T cell responses to AZD1222 COVID-19 vaccine. The table came from immunoSEQ multiplex PCR; TCRdb's copy has only in-frame clones and leaves some out. Counted here are some 90,000 clones, 88% occurring once; the ten biggest clones make up 15% to 20%. Material: peripheral blood, obtained on day 0 of AZD1222 vaccination. The receptor set was obtained from an adult in good health.

This sequence joins TRBV5-1 and TRBJ2-1; 7 positions match TRBD2. Germline V gene sequence: CDR1 SGHRS, CDR2 YFSETQ. The CDR3 totals 15 residues. J was trimmed by 2 bases and V by 2 bases; bases with no gene match: 4. CDR3 DNA sequence: TGCGCCAGCAGCTTATGGGGGGGACCCTACAATGAGCAGTTCTTC. This codes for CASSLWGGPYNEQFF.

The genes are TRBV5-4 and TRBJ1-6, with D perhaps matching TRBD1 (6 bases). V gave up 4 bases and J gave up 14 bases, with 19 bases separating them. This CDR3 is 14 amino acids long. Germline values: CDR1 SGHNT, CDR2 YYREEE (reference sequence). The CDR3 DNA reads as TGTGCCAGCAGCCCTGGGACATCGGATCGGACCCTCCACTTT. Residues: CASSPGTSDRTLHF.

V usage is TRBV15 and J usage is TRBJ1-1; D is possibly TRBD1 (6 bases). There are 14 residues in the CDR3. The germline V and J ends were trimmed by 3 bases and 7 bases, with 15 bases remaining between them. Germline CDR1 reads LNHNV; CDR2 reads YYDKDF (reference sequence). CDR3 nucleotides: TGTGCCACCAGCAGGGAACTGACAGGACTTGAAGCTTTCTTT. This gives the protein CATSRELTGLEAFF.

V usage is TRBV19 and J usage is TRBJ2-2; 7 positions agree with TRBD2. Looked up from germline, CDR1 is LNHDA and CDR2 is SQIVND (reference sequence). V lost 6 bases and J lost 0; bases outside the gene matches: 4. The CDR3 loop spans 15 amino acids. The CDR3 loop reads CASRKRGSNTGELFF. For the CDR3, the DNA is TGTGCCAGTAGGAAGCGGGGTTCGAACACCGGGGAGCTGTTTTTT. Full variable domain (outside the CDR3, taken from reference TRBV19 and TRBJ2-2): DGGITQSPKYLFRKEGQNVTLSCEQNLNHDAMYWYRQDPGQGLRLIYYSQIVNDFQKGDIAEGYSVSREKKESFPLTVTSAQKNPTAFYLCASRKRGSNTGELFFGEGSRLTVL.

V is TRBV11-2 and J is TRBJ1-2; D call uncertain. Trimming left V 4 bases short and J 0 bases short, with 12 bases between. This CDR3 comprises 15 residues. The germline CDR1 and CDR2 sequences are SGHAT and FQNNGV. The CDR3 here is CASSSRQVANYGYTF. For the CDR3, the DNA is TGTGCCAGCAGCTCAAGACAAGTTGCTAACTATGGCTACACCTTC. Looking up the rest from reference TRBV11-2 and TRBJ1-2 gives the full variable domain: EAGVAQSPRYKIIEKRQSVAFWCNPISGHATLYWYQQILGQGPKLLIQFQNNGVVDDSQLPKDRFSAERLKGVDSTLKIQPAKLEDSAVYLCASSSRQVANYGYTFGSGTRLTVV.

This chain connects TRBV2 to TRBJ1-2, with D possibly TRBD1 on 5 matching bases. Looked up from germline, CDR1 is SNHLY and CDR2 is FYNNEI. The CDR3 consists of 14 residues. Trimming pared 6 bases from V and 8 bases from J, leaving 19 bases between. The CDR3 loop reads CASSGDRTSSGYTF. CDR3 DNA: TGTGCCAGCAGCGGAGACAGAACCTCTTCGGGCTACACCTTC.

The DNA for the CDR3 is TGTGCCAGTAGTCCAGAACGCCCCGTGAACACCGGGGAGCTGTTTTTT. Translated: CASSPERPVNTGELFF. The chain combines TRBV19 with TRBJ2-2; D not certain. The CDR3 totals 16 residues. CDR1 and CDR2 (germline): LNHDA, SQIVND (reference sequence). The V end was cut by 5 bases, the J end by 1 base, with 14 bases between.

The genes are TRBV7-9 and TRBJ2-7, with D tentatively TRBD2 (5 bases). Per germline, CDR1 SEHNR and CDR2 FQNEAQ (reference sequence). The V and J ends lost 1 base and 7 bases respectively, with 14 bases between them. The CDR3 has 14 residues. The CDR3, as DNA: TGTGCCAGCAGCTTAGGGTGGGAGTCGGGTGAGCAGTACTTC. Translation: CASSLGWESGEQYF. Full variable domain (missing parts from reference TRBV7-9 and TRBJ2-7): DTGVSQNPRHKITKRGQNVTFRCDPISEHNRLYWYRQTLGQGPEFLTYFQNEAQLEKSRLLSDRFSAERPKGSFSTLEIQRTEQGDSAMYLCASSLGWESGEQYFGPGTRLTVT.

The chain recombines TRBV19 with TRBJ1-1; possible D gene TRBD1, 5 bases. Looked up from germline, CDR1 is LNHDA and CDR2 is SQIVND (reference sequence). The length of the CDR3 is 15 residues. Trimming took 1 base from V and 4 from J, leaving 13 bases between them. The CDR3 is CASSIVGGWGTEAFF. The CDR3 region has the DNA TGTGCCAGTAGTATAGTTGGGGGATGGGGCACTGAAGCTTTCTTT.

The chain uses TRBV7-8 and TRBJ1-4; D is undetermined. CDR1 SGHVS and CDR2 FQNEAQ come from the germline V gene. V was trimmed by 5 bases and J by 8 bases, leaving 18 bases between them. CDR3 length: 15 residues. The CDR3 bases are TGTGCCAGCAGCCCCAAGCCGGACGGCGGGGAAAAACTGTTTTTT. Amino acid sequence: CASSPKPDGGEKLFF. Full variable domain (missing parts from reference TRBV7-8 and TRBJ1-4): GAGVSQSPRYKVAKRGQDVALRCDPISGHVSLFWYQQALGQGPEFLTYFQNEAQLDKSGLPSDRFFAERPEGSVSTLKIQRTQQEDSAVYLCASSPKPDGGEKLFFGSGTQLSVL.

The chain couples TRBV21-1 to TRBJ1-5; TRBD1, the table's D call, was not compared with the DNA. TRBV21-1 is listed as a pseudogene. The CDR3 runs to 13 residues. In DNA form, the CDR3 reads TGTGCCAGCAACCGACAGGGCAATCAGCCCCAGCATTTT. Translating gives CASNRQGNQPQHF.

This clone appeared once. V is TRBV7-2 and J is TRBJ2-3; 11 nucleotides match TRBD2. V shed 7 bases and J 5 bases; nucleotides not matched to a gene: 8. The germline V gene has CDR1 SGHTA and CDR2 FQGNSA. CDR3 size: 15 residues. This CDR3 is CASTSRLAGGDTQYF. The CDR3 nucleotides are TGTGCCAGCACCTCGCGGCTAGCGGGAGGAGATACGCAGTATTTT.

This clone was counted a few times. The V call is TRBV15, the J call TRBJ1-6; D is unresolved. This CDR3 comprises 12 residues. From germline, CDR1 is LNHNV and CDR2 YYDKDF (reference sequence). V was clipped by 6 bases and J by 7 bases, with 7 bases between them. This CDR3 reads CATSERNSPLHF. CDR3 DNA sequence: TGTGCCACCAGTGAACGGAATTCACCCCTCCACTTT. The variable domain in full, with the rest retrieved from reference TRBV15 and TRBJ1-6, is DAMVIQNPRYQVTQFGKPVTLSCSQTLNHNVMYWYQQKSSQAPKLLFHYYDKDFNNEADTPDNFQSRRPNTSFCFLDIRSPGLGDTAMYLCATSERNSPLHFGNGTRLTVT.

V usage is TRBV28 and J usage is TRBJ2-7; D may be TRBD1 (6 bases). Trimming took off 5 bases at V and 2 bases at J, with 10 bases between the two ends. This CDR3 has 13 amino acids. In germline, CDR1 is MDHEN, CDR2 SYDVKM. The CDR3 is CASSMGQAYEQYF. Here the CDR3 DNA reads TGTGCCAGCAGTATGGGACAAGCCTACGAGCAGTACTTC.

This rearrangement joins TRBV7-2 to TRBJ2-7; 8 positions agree with TRBD2. V shed 5 bases and J 1 base; nucleotides not matched to a gene: 7. The germline V gene encodes CDR1 SGHTA and CDR2 FQGNSA. This CDR3 region has 15 residues. DNA of the CDR3: TGTGCCAGCAGCCGCACCGCGGGAGGTTCCTACGAGCAGTACTTC. This gives the protein CASSRTAGGSYEQYF.

The rearrangement links TRBV5-3 to TRBJ1-2; 8 nucleotides line up with TRBD1. TRBV5-3 qualifies as an ORF whose function is uncertain. The CDR3 extends over 15 amino acids. The junction had 10 bases not matched to a gene; V was cut back by 3 bases and J by 6 bases. The CDR3 DNA sequence: TGTGCCAGAAGCTGGCCAATACAGGGGGGAGATGGCTACACCTTC. It translates to CARSWPIQGGDGYTF.

CDR3 amino acids: CAISGSGGSTDTQYF. As DNA, the CDR3 is TGTGCCATCAGTGGCTCAGGGGGTAGCACAGATACGCAGTATTTT. The chain uses TRBV10-3 and TRBJ2-3; 7 nucleotides match TRBD1. Trimming cost V 4 bases and J 0 bases; bases outside gene matches: 4. This CDR3 contains 15 residues. From germline, CDR1 is ENHRY and CDR2 SYGVKD.

This chain links TRBV28 with TRBJ2-7; TRBD2 aligns across 10 bases. This CDR3 has 15 residues. In germline, CDR1 is MDHEN, CDR2 SYDVKM. J was trimmed by 0 bases and V by 7 bases; bases with no gene match: 6. CDR3 sequence: CASTETSGASYEQYF. The CDR3 bases are TGTGCCAGCACCGAAACTAGCGGGGCCTCCTACGAGCAGTACTTC.

V is TRBV19 and J is TRBJ2-3, with a weak D call TRBD1 (6 bases). Germline CDR1 LNHDA, CDR2 SQIVND (reference sequence). The CDR3 consists of 15 residues. The V gene lost 5 bases and the J gene lost 0 bases, with 12 bases spanning the gap. Here the CDR3 DNA reads TGTGCCAGTAGTTGGGGCGGACAGAGCACAGATACGCAGTATTTT. It is translated as CASSWGGQSTDTQYF. Drawing the rest from reference TRBV19 and TRBJ2-3, the complete variable domain is DGGITQSPKYLFRKEGQNVTLSCEQNLNHDAMYWYRQDPGQGLRLIYYSQIVNDFQKGDIAEGYSVSREKKESFPLTVTSAQKNPTAFYLCASSWGGQSTDTQYFGPGTRLTVL.

The chain is built from TRBV19 and TRBJ1-2; a weak D match, TRBD1 (5 bases). This CDR3 is 18 amino acids long. V lost 8 bases, J lost 0 bases, and 25 bases lay in between. Germline V gives CDR1 LNHDA, CDR2 SQIVND (reference sequence). The DNA of the CDR3 is TGTGCCAGTGTACAACCCTACCCGCAGGGTACTTCTAACTATGGCTACACCTTC. Encoded protein: CASVQPYPQGTSNYGYTF. Looking up the rest from reference TRBV19 and TRBJ1-2 gives the full variable domain: DGGITQSPKYLFRKEGQNVTLSCEQNLNHDAMYWYRQDPGQGLRLIYYSQIVNDFQKGDIAEGYSVSREKKESFPLTVTSAQKNPTAFYLCASVQPYPQGTSNYGYTFGSGTRLTVV.

The rearrangement uses TRBV4-1 and TRBJ1-5, with D unresolved. The CDR3 consists of 14 residues. Germline V gives CDR1 MGHRA, CDR2 YSYEKL. V dropped 0 bases and J dropped 3 bases, with 6 bases sitting between them. CDR3 nucleotides: TGCGCCAGCAGCCAAGAACAGCACAATCAGCCCCAGCATTTT. It is translated as CASSQEQHNQPQHF.

This sequence joins TRBV5-6 and TRBJ2-7; 8 nucleotides line up with TRBD1. J gave up 2 bases and V 1 base, and 5 bases lay outside the gene matches. CDR3 length: 15 amino acids. CDR1 is SGHDT and CDR2 is YYEEEE in the germline V gene. The chain's CDR3 is CASSLYGTGAYEQYF. The CDR3 nucleotides read TGTGCCAGCAGCTTGTATGGGACAGGAGCCTACGAGCAGTACTTC.

The chain carries TRBV7-2 and TRBJ2-1, with 9 positions matching TRBD2. In germline, CDR1 is SGHTA, CDR2 FQGNSA. This CDR3 is built from 14 residues. J lost 4 bases, V lost 4 bases, and 2 bases had no gene match. CDR3 DNA sequence: TGTGCCAGCAGCTCTCTAGCGGGGTACAATGAGCAGTTCTTC. Amino acid sequence: CASSSLAGYNEQFF.

The CDR3 here is CASSIGVGRNNQPQHF. The CDR3 DNA is TGTGCCAGTAGTATTGGTGTAGGTAGGAACAATCAGCCCCAGCATTTT. The chain employs TRBV19 and TRBJ1-5; no definite D call. The CDR3 sequence is 16 residues long. The germline V gene encodes CDR1 LNHDA and CDR2 SQIVND (reference sequence). V gave up 3 bases and J gave up 3 bases, with 15 bases separating them.

The chain has TRBV28 and TRBJ1-2; no clear D. CDR3 length: 12 residues. Per the germline V gene, CDR1 is MDHEN and CDR2 is SYDVKM. V was cut by 6 bases and J by 4 bases, with 9 bases left in between. The CDR3 nucleotides read TGTGCCAGCAGCACCACAGCCTATGGCTACACCTTC. Its translation: CASSTTAYGYTF.

CDR3 bases: TGTGCCAGCAGCAGAAATTACAATGAGCAGTTCTTC. Residues: CASSRNYNEQFF. This chain joins TRBV5-6 and TRBJ2-1; no definite D call. V lost 4 bases to trimming and J lost 4 bases, with 6 bases between them. Germline-derived CDR1 and CDR2 are SGHDT and YYEEEE. The CDR3 consists of 12 residues.

The CDR3 DNA reads as TGCAGCGTTGAAGGAGGGTCGGGCTATGGCTACACCTTC. It translates to CSVEGGSGYGYTF. This chain connects TRBV29-1 to TRBJ1-2; D remains ambiguous. Germline lookup yields CDR1 SQVTM and CDR2 ANQGSEA. Trimming took off 1 base at V and 4 bases at J, with 10 bases between the two ends. This CDR3 is 13 amino acids long.

The chain combines TRBV18 with TRBJ2-1; 12 positions agree with TRBD2. The J segment lost 7 bases and the V segment lost 3 bases, leaving 4 bases of the junction unmatched. CDR1 is KGHSH, CDR2 LQKENI, per germline. The CDR3 length is 15 residues. The CDR3 nucleotides read TGTGCCAGCTCACCTGAGGGGACTAGCGGGAATGAGCAGTTCTTC. It yields the protein CASSPEGTSGNEQFF.

The V call is TRBV28, the J call TRBJ1-1; D gene ambiguous. The CDR3 length is 16 residues. Trimming took 5 bases from V and 1 from J, leaving 17 bases between them. Germline V gene sequence: CDR1 MDHEN, CDR2 SYDVKM. The CDR3 DNA sequence: TGTGCCAGCAGTCTTGACTCGAGGGCAGGGAACACTGAAGCTTTCTTT. Encoded protein: CASSLDSRAGNTEAFF.

This clone has a handful of counts. The chain recombines TRBV6-2 or TRBV6-3 with TRBJ2-5, with TRBD1 identical over 7 bases. The J segment lost 5 bases and the V segment lost 5 bases, leaving 5 bases of the junction unmatched. Per germline, CDR1 MNHEY and CDR2 SVGEGT. The CDR3 extends over 13 amino acids. CDR3 residues: CASSRYRGETQYF. CDR3 sequence (DNA): TGTGCCAGCAGTCGGTACAGGGGTGAGACCCAGTACTTC.